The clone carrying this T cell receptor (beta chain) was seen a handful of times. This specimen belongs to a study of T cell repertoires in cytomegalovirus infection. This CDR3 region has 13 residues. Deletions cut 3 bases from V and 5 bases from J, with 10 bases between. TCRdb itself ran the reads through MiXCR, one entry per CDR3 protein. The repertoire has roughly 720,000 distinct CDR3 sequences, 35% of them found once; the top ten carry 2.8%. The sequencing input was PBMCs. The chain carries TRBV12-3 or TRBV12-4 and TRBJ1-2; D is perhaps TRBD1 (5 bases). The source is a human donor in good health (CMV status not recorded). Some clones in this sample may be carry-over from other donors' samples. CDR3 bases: TGTGCCAGCAGTTTTCGAACAGGTTATGGCTACACCTTC. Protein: CASSFRTGYGYTF.